Detailed here is one TCR beta chain. The table lists this clone with a few counts. Its antigen target is currently unknown. Per-base quality was not reported, and no clone a single base away is much larger than it. Trimming takes 3 bases off V and 5 bases off J; junction bases not matched to a gene: 9. CDR1 and CDR2 were assigned from the germline V gene as KGHSH and LQKENI. The CDR3 sequence holds 15 residues, the cysteine and phenylalanine included. Only the CDR3 part of the read is kept: 45 bases, read in frame from the first base. This record comes from a study of cytomegalovirus exposure and HLA in healthy donors (dated by TCRdb to about 2017). In the study overall: According to an earlier analysis of a few hundred of the donors, about 179 million T cells yielded 90 million to 130 million unique TCR beta sequences and 276 Gb of sequence data. An early release that covered about 600 HLA-typed donors contained approximately 290 gigabases of sequencing data and 65 million to 100 million unique TCR sequences. Of the approximately 370 genotyped donors, 65% to 90% were placed in the genetic ancestry cluster associated with self-reported Caucasian donors. The aim of the study was to test whether cataloging public T cell receptors could identify signatures of past pathogen exposure. The T cell repertoires of several hundred subjects were profiled by immunosequencing and related to cytomegalovirus serostatus. A separate validation cohort of approximately 130 different subjects was used in addition to the roughly 670-subject first cohort. To predict cytomegalovirus infection status, the study brought together high-throughput TCR immunosequencing, statistical association of individual TCRs with disease status, and machine learning. A later analysis re-examined previously published TCR beta repertoires from 600 to 700 donors and added high-resolution HLA genotyping to investigate patterns of TCR occurrence. Rather than using new phenotypic data, the later analysis identified candidate immune exposures from TCR beta sequences and from how often those sequences occurred across donors. In an earlier analysis of about 590 of the donors, high-throughput TCR beta sequencing was used to judge whether each TCR beta V gene segment behaved as functional or pseudogenic. Donor age, sex, ethnicity and CMV serostatus were collected together with the repertoire data. A later genetic analysis used genome-wide SNP genotypes for about 60% of the roughly 700 donors, treating that subset as a discovery cohort. Every repertoire in the discovery cohort had been generated on one and the same sequencing platform. HLA typing covered class I and class II loci at four-digit resolution. The number of donors typed differed by locus, with 629-630 for A, B, C, DRB1 and DQB1, more than 500 for DQA1, 606 for DPA1, and some 440 for DPB1. Roughly 5 DR-DQ haplotypes were handled as single units for association and clustering, since linkage in the cohort was strong. Across around 400 genotyped donors of the cohort, an average of approximately 200,000 unique TCR beta nucleotide sequences per donor were sequenced, and roughly 20% of those sequences were non-productive. Summary of the overall study and its limitations: The sequencing pipeline was judged likely to have produced a cluster of highly shared sequence variants as a technical artifact. Only TCR beta chains were sequenced in this cohort, and the absence of alpha or paired-chain data limited detectable features. In an earlier analysis of several hundred of the donors, most TCR beta V segments were observed in productive rearrangements about 90% or about 30% of the time, broadly matching IMGT annotations. A further reported finding was that TCR beta sequences accurately predicted the HLA-A and HLA-B alleles for most subjects in the first cohort. An association between a missense DCLRE1C variant and V-gene and J-gene trimming of TCR beta chains was found in a later genetic analysis and replicated in an independent cohort. Linkage disequilibrium might explain the correlated functional status among segregating V segments, but an unknown experimental factor could not be ruled out. Some IMGT-functional V segments, including TRBV6-2 and TRBV6-3, could not be told apart with the 87-base-pair reads, so those segments were excluded. The study gave a list of more than 150 TCR beta chains associated with cytomegalovirus. According to a later analysis, most CMV-associated TCR beta chains appeared to be HLA-restricted, and the HLA associations seemed to be driven largely by CMV exposure. According to a later analysis, TCR association rates differed among HLA loci, with DRB1 alleles showing the most associated TCRs and HLA-C alleles showing the fewest. Because counts were too low, 15 to 20 rarely observed V segments, including chromosome 9 orphons, were left out of the earlier analysis of some 600 of the donors. In a later analysis, HLA-associated TCR beta chains were found to be more clonally expanded and to have lower generation probabilities than equally common non-associated chains. According to the authors, the approach could potentially be generalized to other disease states and immunological phenotypes. When HLA alleles, especially DR and DQ, strongly co-occurred, TCR associations were difficult to assign to individual alleles. Across donors, most TCR sequences were observed very rarely, whereas some public TCRs were present in many individuals. Because some donors lacked HLA typing at each locus, the association tests relied only on the typed subset. In vitro tests confirmed that a few of the cytomegalovirus-associated TCR beta chains recognize cytomegalovirus antigens. In a later genetic analysis, fewer N-insertions in productive TCRs were reported among donors in an Asian-associated ancestry cluster than the roughly 700-donor mean. The only immune exposure information available for the cohort was CMV serostatus. The presence/absence analyses assumed that sequencing depth was roughly uniform across donors, and that assumption may not be true. Specific HLA alleles were associated with 16,951 TCR beta sequences at a false discovery rate of 0.05 in a later analysis. In both the original and validation cohorts, the classifier was reported to diagnose cytomegalovirus status with high specificity and sensitivity. Several of the top co-occurrence clusters appeared to be linked to parvovirus B19, influenza, CMV and Epstein-Barr virus, according to a later analysis.

In total, approximately 610 healthy bone marrow donors made up the cohort. At the time of sampling, every cohort member was nominally healthy, though immune exposures that went unrecorded were likely present. The donor was CMV seropositive and belonged to the group of around 300 seropositive cohort members. A peripheral blood sample was provided by each donor, and peripheral blood mononuclear cells were used for TCR beta sequencing. Genomic DNA extraction from the blood cell samples was performed with the Qiagen DNeasy Blood Extraction Kit. The method was the immunoSEQ multiplex PCR assay. A mixture of 60 forward primers for TCR Vbeta segments and 13 reverse primers for TCR Jbeta segments was used in the multiplex PCR. The CDR3 region of rearranged TCR beta genes was amplified from genomic DNA with a multiplex PCR assay. Amplified TCR beta libraries were sequenced as 87-base-pair reads on the Illumina HiSeq System. The authors' pipeline ran thus. A later analysis tallied approximately 87 million unique TCR beta chains across the 610 or so repertoires, and approximately 12 million of those chains were shared by two or more donors. Raw reads were error-corrected and collapsed into unique sequences with a nearest-neighbor algorithm that merged closely related sequences to remove PCR and sequencing errors. To assign V, D and J gene segments, CDR3 sequences were aligned to IMGT reference sequences. For a sequence to be retained, at least a six-nucleotide match to both a V gene segment and a J gene segment was required. Rearrangements were called productive when the CDR3 lacked stop codons and stayed in frame with V and J; all others were non-productive. Following IMGT convention, CDR3 was defined as the stretch from the second conserved V-encoded cysteine up to the conserved J-encoded phenylalanine. Sequences without an unambiguous match to a single V gene segment were excluded from the earlier analysis of approximately 600 of the donors. An earlier analysis of 587 of the donors classified V segments as functional when productive rearrangements were above 56.7% and as segregating when the standard deviation between donors was above 5%. A statistical classification framework was built for diagnosing cytomegalovirus status from the catalog of TCR beta chain sequences. In a later analysis, TCR nucleotide sequences were compared against IMGT/GENE-DB human TR gene sequences so that V and J genes could be assigned. A later analysis assigned CDR3 sequences and most-parsimonious VDJ recombination scenarios with the TCRdist pipeline. In a later analysis, every TCR beta chain was defined by the combination of its CDR3 amino acid sequence and its V-gene family, and reads without a unique V-gene family were dropped. A later analysis removed 500 to 650 highly shared, low-generation-probability nucleotide sequences to deal with suspected cross-contamination and a sequencing artifact. In a later analysis, a clonal expansion index was calculated for each public chain from normalized within-repertoire ranks of inferred template counts. In a later analysis, generation probabilities were computed using a VDJ recombination model fitted to out-of-frame rearrangements, and the results were checked against IGoR. A later analysis scored TCR-TCR, TCR-HLA and TCR-CMV co-occurrence with hypergeometric tests, applying a repertoire-size bias correction to TCR pairs. A later analysis estimated false discovery rates by permuting HLA or CMV assignments 20 times. A later analysis grouped co-occurring TCRs with DBSCAN, adding TCRdist sequence similarity when clustering within HLA-allele-positive subsets. For co-occurrence clustering, repertoires with fewer than 30,000 or more than 120,000 public chains were excluded, along with about five repertoires with anomalous nucleotide sharing. Sourced from immuneACCESS, this table was stored by TCRdb with only in-frame sequences that have V and J called. A share of the clones is absent; for the studies checked, an unresolved V gene accounts for under half, and the remainder has no known explanation. V, J and clone size were drawn from that table, and D and trimming were deduced from the DNA. In this sample the table shows over 200,000 clones, more than 60% of which occur a single time. Of the sample, less than 3.5% is held by the ten largest clones.

The material sequenced was PBMCs. This sequence originates from a woman aged 55-75 years in good health and CMV-seropositive. The chain is made from TRBV18 and TRBJ1-1; 7 central nucleotides agree with TRBD1. The CDR3 has the sequence CASSPPQGVDTEAFF. The DNA is as follows: TGTGCCAGCTCACCCCCTCAGGGGGTGGATACTGAAGCTTTCTTT.